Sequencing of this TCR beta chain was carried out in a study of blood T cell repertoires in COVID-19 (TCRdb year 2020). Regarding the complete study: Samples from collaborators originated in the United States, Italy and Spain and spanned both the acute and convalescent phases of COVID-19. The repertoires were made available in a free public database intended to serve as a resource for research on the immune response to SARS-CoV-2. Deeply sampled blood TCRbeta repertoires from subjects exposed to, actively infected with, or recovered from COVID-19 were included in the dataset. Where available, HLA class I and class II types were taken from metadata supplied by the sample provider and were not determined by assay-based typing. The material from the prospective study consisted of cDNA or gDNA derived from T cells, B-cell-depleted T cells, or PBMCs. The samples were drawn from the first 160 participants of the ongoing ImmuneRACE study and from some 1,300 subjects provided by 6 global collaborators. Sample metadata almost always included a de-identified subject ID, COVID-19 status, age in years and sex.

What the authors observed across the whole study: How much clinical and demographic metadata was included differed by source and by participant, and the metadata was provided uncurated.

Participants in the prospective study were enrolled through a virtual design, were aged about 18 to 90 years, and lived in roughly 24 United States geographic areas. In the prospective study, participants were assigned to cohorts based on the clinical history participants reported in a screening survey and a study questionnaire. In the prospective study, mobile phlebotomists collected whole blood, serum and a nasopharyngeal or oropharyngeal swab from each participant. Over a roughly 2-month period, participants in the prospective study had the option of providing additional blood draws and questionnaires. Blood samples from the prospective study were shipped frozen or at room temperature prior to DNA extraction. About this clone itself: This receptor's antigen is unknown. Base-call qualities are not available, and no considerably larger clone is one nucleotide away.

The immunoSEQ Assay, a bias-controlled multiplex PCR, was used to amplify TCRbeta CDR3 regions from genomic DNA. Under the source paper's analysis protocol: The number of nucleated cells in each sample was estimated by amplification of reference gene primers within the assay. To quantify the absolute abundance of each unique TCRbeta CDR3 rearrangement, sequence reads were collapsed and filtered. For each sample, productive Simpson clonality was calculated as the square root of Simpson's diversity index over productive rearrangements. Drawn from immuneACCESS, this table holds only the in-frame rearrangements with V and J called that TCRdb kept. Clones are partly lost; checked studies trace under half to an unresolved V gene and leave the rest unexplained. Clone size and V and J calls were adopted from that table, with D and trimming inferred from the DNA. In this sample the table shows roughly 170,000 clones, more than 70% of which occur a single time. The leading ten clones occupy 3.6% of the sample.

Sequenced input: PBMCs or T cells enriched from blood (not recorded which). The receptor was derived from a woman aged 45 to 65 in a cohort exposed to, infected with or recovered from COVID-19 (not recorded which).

The CDR3 protein sequence reads: CAWNQINYGYTF. The nucleotides are TGTGCCTGGAATCAGATTAACTATGGCTACACCTTC. Rearrangement joined TRBV30 to TRBJ1-2, with the D gene not confidently named. As encoded in the germline V gene (reference sequence), CDR1 is GTSNPN while CDR2 is SVGIG. There are 12 amino acids in the CDR3, from cysteine to phenylalanine inclusive. The kept DNA is CDR3 alone, 36 bases in frame from the first base. The junction carries 7 bases between V and J, which are trimmed by 4 bases and 1 base respectively.